The 13 T cell receptor beta chains presented below share a single source sample, sequenced in a study of T cell repertoires and HLA-DP antigens. Their antigen targets remain unknown. Here immunoSEQ multiplex PCR was the method, and the copy in TCRdb shows in-frame clones only, minus some. The sample lists about 110,000 clones, 80% to 95% occurring once. The sample comprised CD4+ T cells from PBMCs. These receptors all stem from a woman aged 18 to 35 in good health and CMV-seronegative.

This chain joins TRBV18 and TRBJ2-5; 8 positions match TRBD1. Trimming took 6 bases from V and 4 from J; bases not matched to a gene: 4. This CDR3 is built from 13 residues. Germline CDR1 reads KGHSH; CDR2 reads LQKENI. In nucleotides, the CDR3 is TGTGCCAGCTCTCCAGGGGGCAGAGAGACCCAGTACTTC. It is translated as CASSPGGRETQYF.

In the case of this clone: Distinct nucleotide sequences in the sample also encode this CDR3. The chain couples TRBV6-5 to TRBJ1-2; D unclear. The CDR3 is made up of 12 amino acids. V dropped 0 bases and J dropped 2 bases, with 1 base sitting between them. Germline CDR1 is MNHEY and CDR2 is SVGAGI. CDR3 amino acids: CASSYSNYGYTF. The CDR3 coding sequence is TGTGCCAGCAGTTACTCAAACTATGGCTACACCTTC.

This clone was counted once. The chain joins TRBV18 to TRBJ1-2; D call uncertain. Germline V gives CDR1 KGHSH, CDR2 LQKENI. Trimming left V 2 bases short and J 4 bases short, with 8 bases between. The CDR3 sequence is 13 residues long. CDR3 amino acids: CASSPRVAYGYTF. The DNA of the CDR3 is TGTGCCAGCTCACCAAGGGTTGCCTATGGCTACACCTTC.

The rearrangement links TRBV7-9 to TRBJ1-2; TRBD1 matches 7 bases. The germline V gene encodes CDR1 SEHNR and CDR2 FQNEAQ (reference sequence). The CDR3 is 16 amino acids. V lost 2 bases, J lost 4 bases, and 10 bases stayed unmatched. CDR3: CASSLQTPEGAYGYTF. As DNA, the CDR3 is TGTGCCAGCAGCTTACAAACCCCCGAGGGGGCCTATGGCTACACCTTC.

The rearrangement uses TRBV6-1 and TRBJ1-3; the D gene is possibly TRBD1 (5 bases). Germline V gene sequence: CDR1 MNHNS, CDR2 SASEGT. CDR3 length equals 15 residues. Deletions cut 6 bases from V and 0 bases from J, with 12 bases between. CDR3 loop: CASRAGPSSGNTIYF. The CDR3 DNA reads TGTGCCAGCAGGGCAGGGCCAAGCTCTGGAAACACCATATATTTT.

The rearrangement uses TRBV4-3 and TRBJ2-1; D uncertain. The CDR3 has 16 residues. Germline-derived CDR1 and CDR2 are LGHNA and YSLEER. Between the trimmed V and J ends, which lost 1 base and 10 bases, there was a span of 20 bases. The chain's CDR3 is CASSQGRTRPNVEQFF. The DNA for the CDR3 is TGCGCCAGCAGCCAAGGACGGACCAGACCGAATGTGGAGCAGTTCTTC.

This clone came up once. The rearrangement joins TRBV7-2 to TRBJ1-4, with D perhaps matching TRBD1 (5 bases). Per germline, CDR1 SGHTA and CDR2 FQGNSA. Trimming stripped 1 base from V and 5 bases from J, with 17 bases between. The CDR3 runs to 17 residues. CDR3 sequence reads: CASSLVGRGRTNEKLFF. The CDR3 DNA sequence: TGTGCCAGCAGCTTAGTAGGTAGGGGTCGGACGAATGAAAAACTGTTTTTT.

The chain recombines TRBV5-1 with TRBJ2-2, with 8 bases lining up with TRBD1. With V trimmed by 4 bases and J by 0 bases, 5 bases remained unmatched. The germline V gene has CDR1 SGHRS and CDR2 YFSETQ. CDR3 size: 16 residues. CDR3 protein: CASSPQQGANTGELFF. The CDR3 nucleotides read TGCGCCAGCAGCCCCCAACAGGGGGCGAACACCGGGGAGCTGTTTTTT.

The chain uses TRBV28 and TRBJ2-2, with unresolved D. V was pared by 6 bases and J by 4 bases, with 12 bases between. Germline values: CDR1 MDHEN, CDR2 SYDVKM. The CDR3 loop spans 14 amino acids. For the CDR3, the DNA is TGTGCCAGCAGCATACCCACGGCCACCGGGGAGCTGTTTTTT. Its protein is CASSIPTATGELFF. The full variable domain, with the rest looked up from reference TRBV28 and TRBJ2-2, is DVKVTQSSRYLVKRTGEKVFLECVQDMDHENMFWYRQDPGLGLRLIYFSYDVKMKEKGDIPEGYSVSREKKERFSLILESASTNQTSMYLCASSIPTATGELFFGEGSRLTVL.

The V gene is TRBV29-1, the J gene TRBJ2-1; D is possibly TRBD1 (5 bases). Trimming left V 7 bases short and J 0 bases short, with 13 bases between. Germline values: CDR1 SQVTM, CDR2 ANQGSEA. There are 14 residues in the CDR3. The CDR3 is CSARRQSSYNEQFF. DNA of the CDR3: TGCAGCGCCCGGAGACAGAGCTCCTACAATGAGCAGTTCTTC.

This chain links TRBV11-2 with TRBJ1-1, with no clear D. V was shortened by 2 bases and J by 0 bases, with 4 bases between the two germline ends. The CDR3 is made up of 13 amino acids. Germline CDR1 SGHAT, CDR2 FQNNGV. The CDR3 is CASSLQVNTEAFF. The CDR3 nucleotides read TGTGCCAGCAGCTTACAGGTGAACACTGAAGCTTTCTTT.

This chain joins TRBV30 and TRBJ2-7; TRBD2 is a possible D gene (6 bases). Germline loops: CDR1 GTSNPN, CDR2 SVGIG (reference sequence). Trimming cost V 0 bases and J 4 bases, with 16 bases left between them. The CDR3 has 15 amino acids. In nucleotides, the CDR3 is TGTGCCTGGAGTGTACTGGGGGGAGTTAGGTACGAGCAGTACTTC. Its protein product is CAWSVLGGVRYEQYF.

The V and J genes are TRBV11-2 and TRBJ1-1; 8 bases are a match to TRBD1. The germline gives CDR1 SGHAT, CDR2 FQNNGV. The CDR3 runs 16 residues. After removal of 0 bases from V and 3 bases from J, the junction contained 6 bases not matched to a gene. As DNA, the CDR3 is TGTGCCAGCAGCTTAGAAGAGGGCAGGGGGCACACTGAAGCTTTCTTT. It is translated as CASSLEEGRGHTEAFF.